One T cell receptor beta chain is described in this entry. This specimen comes from a study of blood T cell repertoires in COVID-19. At the level of the study: T cells, B-cell-depleted T cells, or PBMCs provided the cDNA or gDNA that served as material.

Clones were sequenced by immunoSEQ multiplex PCR, and TCRdb holds only the in-frame ones, with some missing. Among roughly 220,000 clones listed, approximately 81% were seen once. Trimming took off 4 bases at V and 8 bases at J, with 14 bases between the two ends. Germline CDR1 is SQVTM and CDR2 is ANQGSEA. This CDR3 is 12 amino acids long. The TCR comes from a woman aged 55 to 70 who had recovered from COVID-19. The V and J genes are TRBV29-1 and TRBJ1-1, with D maybe TRBD1 (6 bases). Sequencing used peripheral blood. Here the CDR3 reads CSVVKQGGEAFF. The CDR3 nucleotides read TGCAGCGTTGTGAAACAGGGCGGCGAAGCTTTCTTT. The full variable domain, completed using reference TRBV29-1 and TRBJ1-1, is SAVISQKPSRDICQRGTSLTIQCQVDSQVTMMFWYRQQPGQSLTLIATANQGSEATYESGFVIDKFPISRPNLTFSTLTVSNMSPEDSSIYLCSVVKQGGEAFFGQGTRLTVV.